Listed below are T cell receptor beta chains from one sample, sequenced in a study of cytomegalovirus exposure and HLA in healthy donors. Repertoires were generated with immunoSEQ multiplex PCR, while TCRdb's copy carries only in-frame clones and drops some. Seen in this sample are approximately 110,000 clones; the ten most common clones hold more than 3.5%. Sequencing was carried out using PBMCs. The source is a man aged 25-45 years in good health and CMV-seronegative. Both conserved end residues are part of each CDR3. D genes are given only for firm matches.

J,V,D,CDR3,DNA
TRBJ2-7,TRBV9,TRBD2,CASTPGGGIYEQYF,TGTGCCAGCACCCCGGGGGGAGGGATCTACGAGCAGTACTTC
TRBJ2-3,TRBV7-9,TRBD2,CASSLSGGAQYF,TGTGCCAGCAGCTTATCCGGGGGGGCCCAGTATTTT
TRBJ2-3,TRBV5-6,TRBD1,CASSLQGADTQYF,TGTGCCAGCAGCTTACAGGGGGCGGATACGCAGTATTTT
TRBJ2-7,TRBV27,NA,CASSLSGRSPYEQYF,TGTGCCAGCAGTTTATCAGGCAGGTCTCCCTACGAGCAGTACTTC
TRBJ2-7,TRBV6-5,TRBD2,CASSYSPAGGYEQYF,TGTGCCAGCAGTTACTCACCAGCGGGGGGCTACGAGCAGTACTTC
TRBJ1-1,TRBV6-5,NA,CASSKQGMNTEAFF,TGTGCCAGCAGTAAACAGGGAATGAACACTGAAGCTTTCTTT
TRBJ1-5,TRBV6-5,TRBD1,CASSSGTEYQPQHF,TGTGCCAGCAGCTCCGGGACAGAGTATCAGCCCCAGCATTTT
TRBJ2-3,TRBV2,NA,CAGQFRGF,TGTGCCGGCCAATTCCGGGGTTTT
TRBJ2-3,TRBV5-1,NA,CASSVLTGTDTQYF,TGCGCCAGCAGCGTATTAACAGGCACAGATACGCAGTATTTT
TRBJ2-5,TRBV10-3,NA,CAISGQLGQETQYF,TGTGCCATCAGTGGACAGCTTGGACAAGAGACCCAGTACTTC
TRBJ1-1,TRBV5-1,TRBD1,CASSKDRGLETEAFF,TGCGCCAGCAGCAAGGACAGGGGGCTGGAAACTGAAGCTTTCTTT
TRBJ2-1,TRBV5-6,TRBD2,CASSLEWVAGSNEQFF,TGTGCCAGCAGCTTGGAGTGGGTAGCGGGGTCAAATGAGCAGTTCTTC
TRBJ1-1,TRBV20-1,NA,CTRQVTEAFF,TGCACCCGACAGGTCACTGAAGCTTTCTTT
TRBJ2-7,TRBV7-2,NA,CASSSHGHEQYF,TGTGCCAGCAGCTCCCATGGGCACGAGCAGTACTTC
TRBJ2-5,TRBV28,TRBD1,CASSPGTAPLETQYF,TGTGCCAGCAGCCCGGGGACAGCCCCTCTGGAGACCCAGTACTTC
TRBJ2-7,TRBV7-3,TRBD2,CASSTGLAGDYEQYF,TGTGCCAGCAGCACCGGACTAGCGGGGGACTACGAGCAGTACTTC
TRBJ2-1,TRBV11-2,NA,CASSRRGNFYNEQFF,TGTGCCAGCAGCCGTCGGGGGAATTTTTACAATGAGCAGTTCTTC
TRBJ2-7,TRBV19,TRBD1,CASSTLGQGGVEQYF,TGTGCCAGTAGTACCCTGGGACAGGGAGGAGTTGAGCAGTACTTC
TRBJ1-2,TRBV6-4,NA,CASSDSGSPNYGYTF,TGTGCCAGCAGTGACTCGGGCAGCCCTAACTATGGCTACACCTTC
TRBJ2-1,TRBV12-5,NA,CASGLGFPSSYNEQFF,TGTGCTAGTGGTTTGGGCTTCCCGAGCTCCTACAATGAGCAGTTCTTC
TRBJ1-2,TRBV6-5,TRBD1,CASMLSGQGLYGYTF,TGTGCCAGCATGTTATCGGGACAGGGTCTCTATGGCTACACCTTC
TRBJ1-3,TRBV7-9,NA,CASSLAGRAGNTIYF,TGTGCCAGCAGCTTAGCAGGCAGGGCGGGAAACACCATATATTTT
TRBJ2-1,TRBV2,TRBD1,CASTRRDRVYNEQFF,TGTGCCAGCACCCGCCGGGACAGGGTTTACAATGAGCAGTTCTTC
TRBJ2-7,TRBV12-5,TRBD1,CASTTTGRVQYF,TGTGCTAGCACAACGACAGGGAGAGTGCAGTACTTC
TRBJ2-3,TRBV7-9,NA,CASSLLGGTDTDTQYF,TGTGCCAGCAGCCTCTTAGGTGGGACTGACACAGATACGCAGTATTTT
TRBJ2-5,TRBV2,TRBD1,CASSGQGGQETQYF,TGTGCCAGCAGCGGACAGGGGGGGCAAGAGACCCAGTACTTC
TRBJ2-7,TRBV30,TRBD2,CAWRRTSSYEQYF,TGTGCCTGGCGTCGGACTAGTTCCTACGAGCAGTACTTC
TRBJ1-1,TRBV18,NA,CASSPLLLGDMNTEAFF,TGTGCCAGCTCACCGCTCCTGCTGGGGGACATGAACACTGAAGCTTTCTTT
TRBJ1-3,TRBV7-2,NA,CASSLRRGPNSGNTIYF,TGTGCCAGCAGTTTAAGACGGGGTCCGAACTCTGGAAACACCATATATTTT
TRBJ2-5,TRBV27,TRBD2,CASRQLAGGSLGGKETQYF,TGTGCCAGCAGGCAGCTAGCGGGGGGCTCCCTTGGGGGTAAAGAGACCCAGTACTTC
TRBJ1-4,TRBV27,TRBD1,CASRSTGGGIYEKLFF,TGTGCCAGCAGATCTACAGGGGGGGGTATTTATGAAAAACTGTTTTTT
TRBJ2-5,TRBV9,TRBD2,CASSRPGGGLAVQYF,TGTGCCAGTAGCCGACCTGGGGGGGGACTAGCGGTCCAGTACTTC
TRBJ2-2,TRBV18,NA,CASSPPRGPGELFF,TGTGCCAGCTCACCTCCCAGGGGCCCCGGGGAGCTGTTTTTT
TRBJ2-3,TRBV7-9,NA,CASSPSTDTQYF,TGTGCCAGCAGCCCTAGCACAGATACGCAGTATTTT
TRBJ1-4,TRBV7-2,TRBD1,CASSSTGELFF,TGTGCCAGCAGCTCGACAGGGGAACTGTTTTTT
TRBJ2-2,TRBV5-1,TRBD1,CASREGQGELFF,TGCGCCAGCAGAGAGGGACAGGGGGAGCTGTTTTTT
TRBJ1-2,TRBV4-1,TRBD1,CASSHDLGQGTLMGGYTF,TGCGCCAGCAGCCACGATCTCGGACAGGGGACACTAATGGGTGGCTACACCTTC
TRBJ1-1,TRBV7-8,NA,CASSRRGDESKAFF,TGTGCCAGCAGCCGCCGGGGGGACGAAAGTAAAGCTTTCTTT